Only one count was recorded for the clone carrying this T cell receptor beta chain. This CDR3 spans 14 amino acids. Trimming cost V 3 bases and J 7 bases, with 10 bases left between them. The V gene's germline CDR1 is LNHNV and CDR2 YYDKDF (reference sequence). Sequencing was performed with immunoSEQ multiplex PCR; in TCRdb, only in-frame clones are kept and a portion is missing. This sample carries more than 65,000 clones, about 90% of them seen once, and the ten largest clones take more than 8%. The sample originates from a study of T cell changes during pregnancy in multiple sclerosis. The sample in question was peripheral blood, obtained after pregnancy. The TCR comes from a female donor in good health, enrolled as a control in a pregnancy study. The V call is TRBV15, the J call TRBJ1-6, with D tentatively TRBD1 (5 bases). The CDR3 loop is CATSSTGRNSPLHF. As DNA, the CDR3 is TGTGCCACCAGCAGTACAGGTAGAAATTCACCCCTCCACTTT. The variable domain in full, completed from reference TRBV15 and TRBJ1-6, reads DAMVIQNPRYQVTQFGKPVTLSCSQTLNHNVMYWYQQKSSQAPKLLFHYYDKDFNNEADTPDNFQSRRPNTSFCFLDIRSPGLGDTAMYLCATSSTGRNSPLHFGNGTRLTVT.